This TCR beta chain derives from a study of blood T cell repertoires in COVID-19. About the study: PBMCs, B-cell-depleted T cells, or T cells were the source of the cDNA or gDNA that made up the material.

TCRdb's copy holds only in-frame clones and misses some; the assay was immunoSEQ multiplex PCR. The sample records under 250,000 clones, 80% to 90% being singletons. Two negative PCRs, clearance, or symptom resolution characterized the recovered Cohort 3 donors. The germline CDR1 and CDR2 sequences are LNHNV and YYDKDF (reference sequence). CDR3 length: 17 residues. V dropped 0 bases and J dropped 6; count of bases not matched to a gene: 8. The material sequenced was PBMCs or T cells enriched from blood (not recorded which). This chain connects TRBV15 to TRBJ2-2, with 9 positions matching TRBD1. This clonotype was obtained from a man aged 35 to 55 who had recovered from COVID-19. CDR3 loop: CATSRDLLGTGSGELFF. CDR3 nucleotide sequence: TGTGCCACCAGCAGAGATTTGTTGGGGACAGGGTCCGGGGAGCTGTTTTTT. Looking up the rest from reference TRBV15 and TRBJ2-2 gives the full variable domain: DAMVIQNPRYQVTQFGKPVTLSCSQTLNHNVMYWYQQKSSQAPKLLFHYYDKDFNNEADTPDNFQSRRPNTSFCFLDIRSPGLGDTAMYLCATSRDLLGTGSGELFFGEGSRLTVL.